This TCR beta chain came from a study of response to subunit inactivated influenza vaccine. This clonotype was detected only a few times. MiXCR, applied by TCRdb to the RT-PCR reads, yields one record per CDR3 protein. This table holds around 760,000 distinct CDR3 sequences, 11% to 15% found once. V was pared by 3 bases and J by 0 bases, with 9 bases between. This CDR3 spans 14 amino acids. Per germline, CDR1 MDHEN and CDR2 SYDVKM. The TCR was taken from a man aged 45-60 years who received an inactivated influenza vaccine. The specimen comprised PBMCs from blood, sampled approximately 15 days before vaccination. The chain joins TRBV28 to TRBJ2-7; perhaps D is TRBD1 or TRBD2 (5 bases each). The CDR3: CASSFGGDSYEQYF. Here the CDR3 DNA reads TGTGCCAGCAGTTTTGGGGGAGACTCCTACGAGCAGTACTTC.